This TCR beta chain was sequenced in a study of blood T cells in healthy people across ages. Whole-study results and caveats: The authors considered diversity estimates from one million T cells to be underestimates.

Concerning this clonotype itself: Its antigen is unidentified.

The study recruited healthy Caucasian donors from Russia who were aged roughly 6 to 100. V was cut by 5 bases and J by 3 bases, with 17 bases left in between. CDR3 size: 16 residues. Germline V gene sequence: CDR1 MNHNY, CDR2 SVGAGI (reference sequence). Combining a sample-barcoded 5' primer with a J-beta primer mix, a second PCR ran for about 6 to 11 cycles. Each CDR3 protein gets one entry after TCRdb re-called the 5' RACE reads with MiXCR. The sample has approximately 900,000 distinct CDR3 sequences; around 49% are singletons. This chain uses TRBV6-6 with TRBJ1-5, with D hard to call. What was sequenced was blood. The receptor was derived from a man younger than 40 in good health. CDR3 region: CASSLVGGLNNQPQHF. The CDR3 region has the DNA TGTGCCAGCAGTCTGGTAGGAGGTCTCAACAATCAGCCCCAGCATTTT.